These 8 T cell receptor beta chains were all obtained from the same sample, sequenced in a study of T cells in Graves' hyperthyroidism and ophthalmopathy. Regions amplified from RNA transcripts were the TCR beta CDR3 regions. The HTBI primer set was used in a first-round RT-PCR of the TCR CDR3. One entry per CDR3 protein, called by TCRdb with MiXCR from the multiplex PCR reads. The table includes some 560,000 distinct CDR3 sequences, around 15% detected once. Sequencing input: blood. The receptors come from a woman in her forties with Graves' hyperthyroidism.

In its sample, this clonotype was seen a few times. The chain employs TRBV7-9 and TRBJ2-3; D may correspond to TRBD1 or TRBD2 (6 bases each). Between the trimmed V and J ends, which lost 6 bases and 4 bases, there was a span of 20 bases. The CDR3 runs 16 residues. Germline CDR1 SEHNR, CDR2 FQNEAQ (reference sequence). The CDR3 DNA reads as TGTGCCAGCAGTACAGGAGGGGGATTAAAGGCAGATACGCAGTATTTT. This gives the protein CASSTGGGLKADTQYF.

This clonotype has at least ten counts. J is TRBJ2-6 and V is TRBV3-1; D is perhaps TRBD1 or TRBD2 (6 bases each). Germline V gene sequence: CDR1 LGHDT, CDR2 YNNKEL (reference sequence). Trimming cost V 1 base and J 3 bases, with 13 bases left between them. CDR3 length: 17 residues. The CDR3 DNA sequence: TGTGCCAGCAGCCAAGGGCTCGGGGGCGGTGGGGCCAACGTCCTGACTTTC. Translated: CASSQGLGGGGANVLTF.

There are many counts of this clonotype. The chain joins TRBV7-9 to TRBJ2-7, with 7 bases identical to TRBD2. Germline V gene sequence: CDR1 SEHNR, CDR2 FQNEAQ (reference sequence). Trimming at V came to 5 bases and at J to 0 bases, leaving 7 bases not matched to a gene. The CDR3 is 15 residues long. Here the CDR3 reads CASSPTSARSYEQYF. CDR3 nucleotides: TGTGCCAGCAGCCCCACTAGCGCCCGCTCCTACGAGCAGTACTTC.

The sample holds many counts of this clonotype. J is TRBJ2-2 and V is TRBV19; D not certain. V was trimmed by 7 bases and J by 1 base, leaving 7 bases between them. The length of the CDR3 is 13 residues. From germline, CDR1 is LNHDA and CDR2 SQIVND (reference sequence). The CDR3 sequence: CASMLRNTGELFF. CDR3 DNA sequence: TGTGCCAGTATGTTAAGGAACACCGGGGAGCTGTTTTTT.

Comments on this clonotype: A much larger clone differs by one base, so this may be a read error. This chain joins TRBV27 and TRBJ2-5; TRBD1 matches at 8 bases. TRBJ2-1 explains the end of the DNA better; the J call may be wrong. Germline lookup yields CDR1 MNHEY and CDR2 SMNVEV (reference sequence). The CDR3 is made up of 13 amino acids. The CDR3 spells CASRRTGKETQFF. CDR3 sequence (DNA): TGTGCCAGCAGGAGGACAGGGAAAGAGACCCAGTTCTTC.

This clonotype was seen ten or more times. The V gene is TRBV28, the J gene TRBJ1-1; 9 bases match TRBD1. Unmatched junction bases numbered 4, after V lost 4 bases and J lost 1 base. From germline, CDR1 is MDHEN and CDR2 SYDVKM. The CDR3 sequence is 15 residues long. CDR3 DNA sequence: TGTGCCAGCAGTTCTTGGACAGGGGAGAACACTGAAGCTTTCTTT. This sequence encodes CASSSWTGENTEAFF.

This clonotype occurred a few times. The chain uses TRBV14 and TRBJ2-1, with 9 nucleotides matching TRBD2. Unmatched junction bases numbered 6, after V lost 0 bases and J lost 3 bases. From germline, CDR1 is SGHDN and CDR2 FVKESK. The CDR3 is 17 residues long. CDR3 sequence: CASSQESPSGNYNEQFF. The CDR3 DNA is TGTGCCAGCAGCCAAGAGAGTCCTAGCGGGAACTACAATGAGCAGTTCTTC.

Only one count was recorded for this clonotype. V is TRBV19 and J is TRBJ1-5, with 7 bases that match TRBD1. V shed 10 bases and J 1 base; nucleotides not matched to a gene: 7. This CDR3 region has 14 residues. The germline V gene has CDR1 LNHDA and CDR2 SQIVND (reference sequence). CDR3 sequence reads: CATTTGNSNQPQHF. CDR3 DNA sequence: TGTGCCACTACGACAGGGAACAGCAATCAGCCCCAGCATTTT.